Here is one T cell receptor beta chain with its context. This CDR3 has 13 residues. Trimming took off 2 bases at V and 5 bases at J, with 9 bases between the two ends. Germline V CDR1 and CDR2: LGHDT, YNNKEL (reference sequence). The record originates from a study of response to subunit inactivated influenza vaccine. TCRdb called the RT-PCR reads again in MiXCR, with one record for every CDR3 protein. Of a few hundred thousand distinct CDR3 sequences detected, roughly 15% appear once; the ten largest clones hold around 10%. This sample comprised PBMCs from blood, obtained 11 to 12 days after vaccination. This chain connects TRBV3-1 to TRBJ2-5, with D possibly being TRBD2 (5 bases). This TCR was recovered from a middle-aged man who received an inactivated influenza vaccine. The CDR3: CASSQTRHETQYF. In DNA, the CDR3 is TGTGCCAGCAGCCAAACTAGACATGAGACCCAGTACTTC.